This T cell receptor (beta chain) came from a study of blood T cell repertoires in COVID-19. At the level of the study: COVID-19 samples, acute and convalescent, were from the United States, Italy and Spain.

Note on this clone: One end of the junction is discordant with germline, which a read error may explain.

Sequencing used immunoSEQ multiplex PCR; TCRdb keeps in-frame clones, though not all of them. The sample has around 250,000 clones; 75% to 90% are singletons. Germline V gene data show CDR1 as SSHAT and CDR2 as FNYEAQ (reference sequence). CDR3 length: 15 residues. Material for sequencing was PBMCs or T cells enriched from blood (not recorded which). This TCR was recovered from a woman in her fifties or sixties who had recovered from COVID-19. The V and J genes are TRBV7-7 and TRBJ2-1; D is perhaps TRBD2 (5 bases). CDR3: CASSPYTSSYNEQFF. The CDR3 DNA reads as TGTGCTAGCAGCCCCTATACTAGCTCCTACAATGAGCAGTTCTTC.